What follows describes a single TCR beta chain. The antigen is unknown. Researchers drew on tens of millions of PBMCs for genomic DNA from unsorted samples. This entry comes from a study of shared clonotypes between healthy human individuals. Across the whole study: Sampling drew on donors who were a couple of women and three men aged 18 to 49. Study-wide points: The small donor group covered limited genetic and exposure diversity. An anticipated effect of sequencing depth on clonotype sharing among donors was recognized.

J gave up 7 bases and V 1 base, and 16 bases lay outside the gene matches. CDR1 is KGHSH and CDR2 is LQKENI in the germline V gene. The CDR3 contains 18 residues. The assay was immunoSEQ multiplex PCR, and TCRdb's table has in-frame clones only and misses some. The profile shows around 480,000 clones, nearly 80% of them singletons. The chain uses TRBV18 and TRBJ2-1, with 7 bases fitting TRBD1. The receptor was derived from a woman in her thirties or forties in good health. Some clones in this sample may be carry-over from other donors' samples. Sequenced input: PBMCs. CDR3 sequence: CASSPREGGGTNGNEQFF. CDR3 coding DNA: TGTGCCAGCTCACCACGGGAAGGGGGCGGAACTAATGGAAATGAGCAGTTCTTC.